The rows below give T cell receptor beta chains drawn from one sample of a study of cytomegalovirus exposure and HLA in healthy donors. Using immunoSEQ multiplex PCR, the repertoire was profiled, and TCRdb retains in-frame clones only, with some absent. The sample lists some 190,000 clones; 60% to 80% were seen once. Sequencing used PBMCs. The receptors originated from a woman in her twenties or thirties in good health and CMV-seropositive. CDR3s include the opening cysteine and the closing phenylalanine or tryptophan. A D gene is named only where the DNA matches it firmly. Part of the rows lack a size; the others show once, few, many or a class for expanded clones.

>TRBV7-2|NA|TRBJ1-1|few
TGTGCCAGCAGCTTAGGTCAGTTTCAGGGTTCAAGCACTGAAGCTTTCTTT
CASSLGQFQGSSTEAFF
>TRBV27|TRBD1|TRBJ2-7|NA
TGTGCCAGCAGTCAGGACAGGATTATCTCCTACGAGCAGTACTTC
CASSQDRIISYEQYF
>TRBV28|NA|TRBJ1-1|NA
TGTGCCAGCAGCGTACACGGGGTCGGCGACACTGAAGCTTTCTTT
CASSVHGVGDTEAFF
>TRBV9|NA|TRBJ2-3|NA
TGTGCCAGCAGCGTCGCAGCGAATAGAGATACGCAGTATTTT
CASSVAANRDTQYF
>TRBV13|TRBD2|TRBJ2-3|NA
TGTGCCAGCTCAAGGAGGAGCGGGGGAACTAGCACAGATACGCAGTATTTT
CASSRRSGGTSTDTQYF
>TRBV6-5|TRBD2|TRBJ2-2|NA
TGTGCCACCACGCGACTAGCGGACACCGGGGAGCTGTTTTTT
CATTRLADTGELFF
>TRBV7-9|NA|TRBJ2-5|NA
TGTGCCAGCAGCTTAGCGCAGGGGACCCAGTACTTC
CASSLAQGTQYF
>TRBV25-1|TRBD1|TRBJ1-5|NA
TGTGCCAGTGGACAGGGTAATCAGCCCCAGCATTTT
CASGQGNQPQHF
>TRBV7-3|TRBD2|TRBJ2-1|NA
TGTGCCAGCAGCACGACTAGCGGGAGGGGTAACAATGAGCAGTTCTTC
CASSTTSGRGNNEQFF
>TRBV7-2|NA|TRBJ2-5|medium-sized
TGTGCCAGCAGCTTACTAGCAGGGGGGCTCAAGACCCAGTACTTC
CASSLLAGGLKTQYF
>TRBV10-3|NA|TRBJ1-5|NA
TGTGCCATCAGTGACCCTGGACTGGGCAATCAGCCCCAGCATTTT
CAISDPGLGNQPQHF
>TRBV5-1|TRBD1|TRBJ1-4|few
TGCGCCAGCAGCCTGACAGGGGGCGCAGGTGAAAAACTGTTTTTT
CASSLTGGAGEKLFF
>TRBV4-2|TRBD2|TRBJ2-2|NA
TGTGCCAGCAGCCAGGAACTAGCGGCTAACACCGGGGAGCTGTTTTTT
CASSQELAANTGELFF
>TRBV5-1|TRBD1|TRBJ2-2|NA
TGCGCCAGCACCCTCCGACAGGGGTCTACCGGGGAGCTGTTTTTT
CASTLRQGSTGELFF
>TRBV29-1|TRBD2|TRBJ2-1|NA
TGCAGCGTTGAATTTGGAACTAGCGGACGATACAATGAGCAGTTCTTC
CSVEFGTSGRYNEQFF
>TRBV11-2|NA|TRBJ2-2|NA
TGTGCCAGCAGCTTAGCGGGTAGGGGCATCACCGGGGAGCTGTTTTTT
CASSLAGRGITGELFF
>TRBV7-3|TRBD1|TRBJ1-1|NA
TGTGCCAGCAGCTTAAGGCGGACAGGGAACACTGAAGCTTTCTTT
CASSLRRTGNTEAFF
>TRBV30|TRBD2|TRBJ2-7|once
TGTGCCTGGAGGGCTAGCGGGGCCAGCTACGAGCAGTACTTC
CAWRASGASYEQYF
>TRBV18|NA|TRBJ2-5|NA
TGTGCCAGCTCACCAAGGACTATGGGCCAAGAGACCCAGTACTTC
CASSPRTMGQETQYF
>TRBV19|TRBD1|TRBJ1-5|NA
TGTGCCTCGGGGACAGAGATTAGCAATCAGCCCCAGCATTTT
CASGTEISNQPQHF
>TRBV18|NA|TRBJ2-2|NA
TGTGCCAGCTCACCCCGGGAGAACACCGGGGAGCTGTTTTTT
CASSPRENTGELFF
>TRBV2|TRBD2|TRBJ2-7|few
TGTGCCAGCAGTGGATCTAGCGGGAGGGCCTACGAGCAGTACTTC
CASSGSSGRAYEQYF
>TRBV6-1|NA|TRBJ2-7|few
TGTGCCAGCAGTGCCTACAGGGGGCTGGCTAGCGGGAGCTCCTACGAGCAGTACTTC
CASSAYRGLASGSSYEQYF
>TRBV29-1|TRBD1|TRBJ1-2|NA
TGCAGCGTCGTCACAATAGGACAGGGGCTTGACTATGGCTACACCTTC
CSVVTIGQGLDYGYTF
>TRBV5-1|NA|TRBJ1-1|NA
TGCGCCAGCAGCGCGCCCGGGGGGAGGCCTGAAGCTTTCTTT
CASSAPGGRPEAFF
>TRBV7-9|NA|TRBJ1-2|NA
TGTGCCAGCAGCGCAACTACGGGACACAACTATGGCTACACCTTC
CASSATTGHNYGYTF
>TRBV29-1|NA|TRBJ1-1|NA
TGCAGTGGGAGAGAGAACACTGAAGCTTTCTTT
CSGRENTEAFF
>TRBV5-1|TRBD1|TRBJ2-5|NA
TGCGCCAGCAGCGGGACGGGACAGGCCGTCCAAGAGACCCAGTACTTC
CASSGTGQAVQETQYF
>TRBV27|TRBD1|TRBJ2-7|few
TGTGCCAGCAGTTACAGACAGGGATACGAGCAGTACTTC
CASSYRQGYEQYF
>TRBV30|NA|TRBJ1-3|few
TGTGCCTGGAAGGGTCGGGCTAGGGGTGGAAACACCATATATTTT
CAWKGRARGGNTIYF
>TRBV30|TRBD2|TRBJ2-1|NA
TGTGCCTGTCCTCACCCTAGCGGGAGGCTCCCTGGCAATGAGCAGTTCTTC
CACPHPSGRLPGNEQFF
>TRBV4-2|TRBD2|TRBJ2-7|once
TGTGCCAGCAGCCAAGATAGTAGCGGGGACCCCTACGAGCAGTACTTC
CASSQDSSGDPYEQYF
>TRBV6-5|TRBD2|TRBJ2-7|NA
TGTGCCAGCAGTGATCGTGGGAGGGTCCACGAGCAGTACTTC
CASSDRGRVHEQYF
>TRBV28|NA|TRBJ1-4|NA
TGTGCCAGCAGTTTAGGGGGCCAGGACGAAAAACTGTTTTTT
CASSLGGQDEKLFF